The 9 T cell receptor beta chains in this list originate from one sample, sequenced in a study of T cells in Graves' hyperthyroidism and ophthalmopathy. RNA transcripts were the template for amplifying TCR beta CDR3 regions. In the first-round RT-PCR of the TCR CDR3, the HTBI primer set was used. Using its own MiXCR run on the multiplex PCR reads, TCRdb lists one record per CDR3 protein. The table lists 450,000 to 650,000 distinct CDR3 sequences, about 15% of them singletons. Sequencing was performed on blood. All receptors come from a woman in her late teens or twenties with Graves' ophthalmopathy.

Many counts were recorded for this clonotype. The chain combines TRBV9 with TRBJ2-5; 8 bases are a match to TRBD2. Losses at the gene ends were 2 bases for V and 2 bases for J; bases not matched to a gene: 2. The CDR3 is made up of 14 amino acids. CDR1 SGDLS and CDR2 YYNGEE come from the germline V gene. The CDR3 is CASSVGTSQETQYF. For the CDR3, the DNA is TGTGCCAGCAGCGTCGGGACTAGTCAAGAGACCCAGTACTTC.

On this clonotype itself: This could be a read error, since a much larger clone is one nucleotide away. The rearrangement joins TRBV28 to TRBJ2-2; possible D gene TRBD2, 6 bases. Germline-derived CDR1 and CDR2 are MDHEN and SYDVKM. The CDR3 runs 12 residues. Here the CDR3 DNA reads TGTGCCAGCCATCGCGACACCGGGGGGCTGTTTTTT. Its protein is CASHRDTGGLFF.

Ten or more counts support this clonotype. As DNA, the CDR3 is TGCGCCAGCAGTATCGCCCGGGCCGGCTACAATGAGCAGTTCTTC. Translation gives CASSIARAGYNEQFF. J is TRBJ2-1 and V is TRBV10-2; the D is unclear. V was pared by 5 bases and J by 3 bases, with 14 bases between. This CDR3 has 15 residues. From germline, CDR1 is WSHSY and CDR2 SAAADI.

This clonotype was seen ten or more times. The CDR3 loop reads CASSQDPSTAEQYF. In DNA form, the CDR3 reads TGTGCCAGCAGCCAGGATCCCTCAACGGCCGAGCAGTACTTC. The gene calls are TRBV3-1 and TRBJ2-7; D remains ambiguous. The CDR3 consists of 14 residues. V shed 3 bases and J shed 6 bases, with 15 bases lying between them. CDR1 LGHDT and CDR2 YNNKEL come from the germline V gene (reference sequence).

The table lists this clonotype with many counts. CDR3 bases: TGTGCCAGCAGGGTGACTCAGGGGAGTCAGCCCCAGCATTTT. Its translation: CASRVTQGSQPQHF. This sequence joins TRBV2 and TRBJ1-5; tentative D call: TRBD1 (6 bases). V lost 6 bases to trimming and J lost 6 bases, with 15 bases between them. Germline V gene sequence: CDR1 SNHLY, CDR2 FYNNEI. The CDR3 covers 14 residues.

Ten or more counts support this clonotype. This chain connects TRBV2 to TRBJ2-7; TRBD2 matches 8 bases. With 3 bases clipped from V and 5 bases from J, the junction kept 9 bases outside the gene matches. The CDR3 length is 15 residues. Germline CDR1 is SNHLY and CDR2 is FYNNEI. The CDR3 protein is CASSDVTSDGDEQYF. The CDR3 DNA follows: TGTGCCAGCAGTGACGTGACTAGCGATGGGGACGAGCAGTACTTC. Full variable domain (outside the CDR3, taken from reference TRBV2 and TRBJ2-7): EPEVTQTPSHQVTQMGQEVILRCVPISNHLYFYWYRQILGQKVEFLVSFYNNEISEKSEIFDDQFSVERPDGSNFTLKIRSTKLEDSAMYFCASSDVTSDGDEQYFGPGTRLTVT.

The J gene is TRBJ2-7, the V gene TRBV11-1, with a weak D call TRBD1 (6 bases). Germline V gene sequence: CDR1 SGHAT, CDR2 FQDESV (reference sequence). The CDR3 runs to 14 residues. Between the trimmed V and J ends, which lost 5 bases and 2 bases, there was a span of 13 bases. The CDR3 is CASSPWTAAYEQYF. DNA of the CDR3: TGTGCCAGCAGCCCGTGGACAGCTGCCTACGAGCAGTACTTC. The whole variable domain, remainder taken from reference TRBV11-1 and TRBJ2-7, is EAEVAQSPRYKITEKSQAVAFWCDPISGHATLYWYRQILGQGPELLVQFQDESVVDDSQLPKDRFSAERLKGVDSTLKIQPAELGDSAMYLCASSPWTAAYEQYFGPGTRLTVT.

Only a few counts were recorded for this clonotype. This CDR3 is CAWSILAGQGGEQYF. The CDR3 DNA is TGTGCCTGGAGTATTTTAGCTGGACAGGGGGGCGAGCAGTACTTC. The chain combines TRBV30 with TRBJ2-7; 10 nucleotides line up with TRBD1. The CDR3 is 15 residues long. Germline lookup yields CDR1 GTSNPN and CDR2 SVGIG (reference sequence). The V segment lost 2 bases and the J segment 6 bases; nucleotides outside the gene matches: 10.

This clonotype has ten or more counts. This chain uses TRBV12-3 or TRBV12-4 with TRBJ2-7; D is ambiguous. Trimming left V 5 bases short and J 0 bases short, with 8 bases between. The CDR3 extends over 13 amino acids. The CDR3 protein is CASSQQSSYEQYF. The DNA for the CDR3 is TGTGCCAGCAGTCAACAGAGCTCCTACGAGCAGTACTTC.